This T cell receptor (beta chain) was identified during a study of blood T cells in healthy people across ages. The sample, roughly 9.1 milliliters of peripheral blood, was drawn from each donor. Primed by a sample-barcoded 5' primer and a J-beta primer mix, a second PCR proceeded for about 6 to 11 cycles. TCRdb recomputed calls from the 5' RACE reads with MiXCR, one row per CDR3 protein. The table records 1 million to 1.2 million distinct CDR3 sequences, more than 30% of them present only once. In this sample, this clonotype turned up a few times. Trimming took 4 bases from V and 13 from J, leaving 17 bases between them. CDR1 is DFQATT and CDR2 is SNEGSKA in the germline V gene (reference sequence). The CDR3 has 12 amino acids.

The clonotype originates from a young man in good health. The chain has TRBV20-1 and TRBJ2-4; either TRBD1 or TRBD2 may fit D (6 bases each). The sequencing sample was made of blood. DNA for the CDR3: TGCAGTGCTAAGAGGGGGTCGGGGGAGCAGTACTTC. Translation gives CSAKRGSGEQYF.